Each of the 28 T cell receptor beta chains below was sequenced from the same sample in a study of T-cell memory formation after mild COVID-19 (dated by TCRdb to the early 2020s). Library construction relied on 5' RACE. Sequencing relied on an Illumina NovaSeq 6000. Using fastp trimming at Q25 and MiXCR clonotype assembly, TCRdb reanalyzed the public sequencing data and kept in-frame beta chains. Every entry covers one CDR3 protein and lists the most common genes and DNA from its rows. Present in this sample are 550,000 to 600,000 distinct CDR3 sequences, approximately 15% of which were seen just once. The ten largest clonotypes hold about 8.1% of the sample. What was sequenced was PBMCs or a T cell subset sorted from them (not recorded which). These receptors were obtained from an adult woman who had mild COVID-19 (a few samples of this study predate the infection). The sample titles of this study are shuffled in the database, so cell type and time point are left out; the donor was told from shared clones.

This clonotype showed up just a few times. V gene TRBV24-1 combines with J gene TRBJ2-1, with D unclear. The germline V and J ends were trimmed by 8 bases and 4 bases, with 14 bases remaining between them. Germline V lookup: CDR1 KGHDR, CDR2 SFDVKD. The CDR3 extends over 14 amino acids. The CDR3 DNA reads TGTGCCACCAAGGCTGGCGGATCATACAATGAGCAGTTCTTC. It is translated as CATKAGGSYNEQFF.

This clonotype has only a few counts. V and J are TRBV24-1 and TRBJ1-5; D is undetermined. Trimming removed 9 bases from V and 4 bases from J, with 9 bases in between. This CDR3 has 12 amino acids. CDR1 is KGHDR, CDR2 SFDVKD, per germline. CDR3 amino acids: CATSDTNQPQHF. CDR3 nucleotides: TGTGCCACCTCAGACACGAATCAGCCCCAGCATTTT.

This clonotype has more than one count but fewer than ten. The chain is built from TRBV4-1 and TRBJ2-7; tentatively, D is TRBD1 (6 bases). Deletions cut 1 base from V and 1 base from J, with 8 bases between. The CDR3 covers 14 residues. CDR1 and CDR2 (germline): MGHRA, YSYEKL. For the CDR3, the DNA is TGCGCCAGCAGCCAAGTCACAGGGTCCTACGAGCAGTACTTC. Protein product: CASSQVTGSYEQYF.

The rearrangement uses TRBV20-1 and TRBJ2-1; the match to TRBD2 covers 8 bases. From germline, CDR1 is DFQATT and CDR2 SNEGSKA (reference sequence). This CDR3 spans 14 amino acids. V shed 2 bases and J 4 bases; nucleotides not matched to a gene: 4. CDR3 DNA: TGCAGTGCTAGAACGGGACTAGTGTACAATGAGCAGTTCTTC. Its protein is CSARTGLVYNEQFF.

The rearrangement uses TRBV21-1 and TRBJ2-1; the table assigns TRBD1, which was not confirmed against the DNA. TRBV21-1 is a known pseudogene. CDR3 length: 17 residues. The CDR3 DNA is TGTGCCAGCAGCCCTCTTACAGGGTTCGGCCCCTACAATGAGCAGTTCTTC. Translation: CASSPLTGFGPYNEQFF.

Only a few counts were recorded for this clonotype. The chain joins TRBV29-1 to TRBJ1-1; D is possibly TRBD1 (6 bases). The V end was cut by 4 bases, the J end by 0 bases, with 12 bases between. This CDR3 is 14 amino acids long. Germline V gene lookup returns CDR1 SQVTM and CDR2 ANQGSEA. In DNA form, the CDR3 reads TGCAGCGTTGCGGCAGGGGTCCTGAACACTGAAGCTTTCTTT. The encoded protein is CSVAAGVLNTEAFF.

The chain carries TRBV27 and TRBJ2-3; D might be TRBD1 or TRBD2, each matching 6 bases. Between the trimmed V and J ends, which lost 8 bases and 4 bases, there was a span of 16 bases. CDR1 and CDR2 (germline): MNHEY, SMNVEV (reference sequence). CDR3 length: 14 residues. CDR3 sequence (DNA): TGTGCCAGCGCCTGGGGGGCCTGGGCAGATACGCAGTATTTT. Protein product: CASAWGAWADTQYF.

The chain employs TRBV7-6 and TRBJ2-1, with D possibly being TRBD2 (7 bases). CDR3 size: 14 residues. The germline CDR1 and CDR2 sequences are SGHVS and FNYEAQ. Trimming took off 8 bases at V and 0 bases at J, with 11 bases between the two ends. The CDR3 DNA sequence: TGTGCCAGCGGAGGGGGGGGCTCCTACAATGAGCAGTTCTTC. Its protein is CASGGGGSYNEQFF.

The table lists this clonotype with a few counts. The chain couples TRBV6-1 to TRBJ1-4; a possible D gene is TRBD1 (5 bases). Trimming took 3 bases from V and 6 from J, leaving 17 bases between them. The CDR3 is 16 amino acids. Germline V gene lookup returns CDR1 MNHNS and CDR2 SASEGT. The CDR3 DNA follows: TGTGCCAGCAGTGATACCTGGGCAGGGCGGGATGAAAAACTGTTTTTT. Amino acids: CASSDTWAGRDEKLFF.

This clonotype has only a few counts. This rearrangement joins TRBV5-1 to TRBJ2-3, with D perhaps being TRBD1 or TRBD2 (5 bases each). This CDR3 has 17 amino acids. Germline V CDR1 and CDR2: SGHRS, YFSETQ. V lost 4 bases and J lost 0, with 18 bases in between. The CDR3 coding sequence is TGCGCCAGCAGCACAAGCACAGGACTCACTAGCACAGATACGCAGTATTTT. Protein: CASSTSTGLTSTDTQYF.

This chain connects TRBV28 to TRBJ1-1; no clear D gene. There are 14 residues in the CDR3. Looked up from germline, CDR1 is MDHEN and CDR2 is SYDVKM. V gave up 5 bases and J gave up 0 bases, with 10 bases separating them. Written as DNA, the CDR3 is TGTGCCAGCAGTCTAGGGAATATGAACACTGAAGCTTTCTTT. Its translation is CASSLGNMNTEAFF.

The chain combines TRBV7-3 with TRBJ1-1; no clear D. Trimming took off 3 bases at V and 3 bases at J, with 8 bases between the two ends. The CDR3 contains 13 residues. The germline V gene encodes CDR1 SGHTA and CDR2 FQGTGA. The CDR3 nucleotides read TGTGCCAGCAGCTTTGGTGAAGACACTGAAGCTTTCTTT. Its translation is CASSFGEDTEAFF. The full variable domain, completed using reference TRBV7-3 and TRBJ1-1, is GAGVSQTPSNKVTEKGKYVELRCDPISGHTALYWYRQSLGQGPEFLIYFQGTGAADDSGLPNDRFFAVRPEGSVSTLKIQRTERGDSAVYLCASSFGEDTEAFFGQGTRLTVV.

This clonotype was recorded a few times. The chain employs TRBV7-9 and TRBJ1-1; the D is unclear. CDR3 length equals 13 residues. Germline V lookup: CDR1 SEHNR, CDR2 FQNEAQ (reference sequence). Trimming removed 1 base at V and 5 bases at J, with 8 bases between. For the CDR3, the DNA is TGTGCCAGCAGCTTAGACGGGGAAACTGAAGCTTTCTTT. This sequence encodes CASSLDGETEAFF.

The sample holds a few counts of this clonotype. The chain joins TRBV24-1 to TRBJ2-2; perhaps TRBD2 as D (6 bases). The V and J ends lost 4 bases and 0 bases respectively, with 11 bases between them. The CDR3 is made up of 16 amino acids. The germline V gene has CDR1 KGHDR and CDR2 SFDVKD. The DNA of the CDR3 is TGTGCCACCAGTGAGGGGGGAACTACGAACACCGGGGAGCTGTTTTTT. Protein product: CATSEGGTTNTGELFF.

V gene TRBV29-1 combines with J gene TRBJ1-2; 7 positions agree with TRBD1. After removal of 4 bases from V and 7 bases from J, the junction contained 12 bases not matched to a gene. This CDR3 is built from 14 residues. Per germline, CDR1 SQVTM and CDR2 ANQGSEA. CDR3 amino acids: CSVGRTGGKSGYTF. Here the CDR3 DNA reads TGCAGCGTTGGAAGGACAGGAGGAAAGTCTGGCTACACCTTC.

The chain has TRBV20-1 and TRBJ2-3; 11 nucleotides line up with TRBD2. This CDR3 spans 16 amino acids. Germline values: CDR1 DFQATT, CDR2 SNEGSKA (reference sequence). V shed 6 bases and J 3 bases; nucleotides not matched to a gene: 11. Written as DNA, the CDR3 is TGCAGTGCGAAGAGCGCACTAGCGGGAGCGACAGATACGCAGTATTTT. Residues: CSAKSALAGATDTQYF.

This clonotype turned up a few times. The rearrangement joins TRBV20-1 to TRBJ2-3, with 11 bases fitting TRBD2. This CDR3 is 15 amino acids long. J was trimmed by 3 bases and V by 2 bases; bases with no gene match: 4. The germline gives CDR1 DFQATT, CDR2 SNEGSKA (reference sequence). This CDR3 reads CSARLAGGRTDTQYF. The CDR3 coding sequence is TGCAGTGCTAGACTAGCGGGGGGCCGGACAGATACGCAGTATTTT.

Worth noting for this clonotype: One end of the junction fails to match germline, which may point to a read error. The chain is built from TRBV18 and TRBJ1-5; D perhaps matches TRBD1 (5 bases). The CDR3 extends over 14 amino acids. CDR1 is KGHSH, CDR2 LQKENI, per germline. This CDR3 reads CASSPQALDQPQHF. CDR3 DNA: TGTGCCAGCTCGCCACAGGCCCTCGATCAGCCCCAGCATTTT.

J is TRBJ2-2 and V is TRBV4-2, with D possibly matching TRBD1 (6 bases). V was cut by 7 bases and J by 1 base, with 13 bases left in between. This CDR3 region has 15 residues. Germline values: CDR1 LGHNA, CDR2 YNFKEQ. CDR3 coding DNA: TGTGCCAGCAACAGTCCGGGACAGAACACCGGGGAGCTGTTTTTT. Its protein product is CASNSPGQNTGELFF.

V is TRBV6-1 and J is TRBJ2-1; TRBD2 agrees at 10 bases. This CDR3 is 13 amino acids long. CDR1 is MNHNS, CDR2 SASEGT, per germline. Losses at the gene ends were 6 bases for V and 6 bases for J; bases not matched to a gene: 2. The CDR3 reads CASRLAGPNEQFF. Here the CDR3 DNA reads TGTGCCAGCAGACTAGCGGGGCCCAATGAGCAGTTCTTC.

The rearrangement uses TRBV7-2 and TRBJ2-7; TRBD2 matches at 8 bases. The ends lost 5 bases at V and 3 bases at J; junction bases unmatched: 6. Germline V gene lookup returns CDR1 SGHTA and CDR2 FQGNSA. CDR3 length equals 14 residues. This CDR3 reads CASSVGLGHYEQYF. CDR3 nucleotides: TGTGCCAGCAGCGTGGGACTAGGCCACTACGAGCAGTACTTC.

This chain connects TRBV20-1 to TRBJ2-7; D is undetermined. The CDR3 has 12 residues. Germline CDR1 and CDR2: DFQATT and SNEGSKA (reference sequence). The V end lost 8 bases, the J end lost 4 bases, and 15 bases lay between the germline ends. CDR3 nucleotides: TGCAGTCTTCGCCCGTCCCTTTACGAGCAGTACTTC. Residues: CSLRPSLYEQYF.

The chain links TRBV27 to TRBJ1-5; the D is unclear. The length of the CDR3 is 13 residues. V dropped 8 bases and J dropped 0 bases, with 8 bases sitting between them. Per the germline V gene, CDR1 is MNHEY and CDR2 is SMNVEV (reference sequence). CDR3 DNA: TGTGCCAGCGGACCGTATAGCAATCAGCCCCAGCATTTT. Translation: CASGPYSNQPQHF.

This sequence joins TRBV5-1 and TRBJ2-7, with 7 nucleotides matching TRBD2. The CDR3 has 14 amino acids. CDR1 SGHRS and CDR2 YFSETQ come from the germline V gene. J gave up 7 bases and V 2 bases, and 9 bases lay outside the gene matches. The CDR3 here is CASSLGTTLGEQYF. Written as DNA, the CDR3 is TGCGCCAGCAGCTTAGGGACTACGTTGGGAGAGCAGTACTTC.

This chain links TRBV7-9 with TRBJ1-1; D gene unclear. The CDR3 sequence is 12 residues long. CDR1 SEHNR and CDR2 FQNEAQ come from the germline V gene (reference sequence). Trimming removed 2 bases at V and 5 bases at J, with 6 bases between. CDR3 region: CASSLFVTEAFF. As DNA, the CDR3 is TGTGCCAGCAGCTTATTTGTGACTGAAGCTTTCTTT. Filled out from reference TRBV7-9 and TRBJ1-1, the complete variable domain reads DTGVSQNPRHKITKRGQNVTFRCDPISEHNRLYWYRQTLGQGPEFLTYFQNEAQLEKSRLLSDRFSAERPKGSFSTLEIQRTEQGDSAMYLCASSLFVTEAFFGQGTRLTVV.

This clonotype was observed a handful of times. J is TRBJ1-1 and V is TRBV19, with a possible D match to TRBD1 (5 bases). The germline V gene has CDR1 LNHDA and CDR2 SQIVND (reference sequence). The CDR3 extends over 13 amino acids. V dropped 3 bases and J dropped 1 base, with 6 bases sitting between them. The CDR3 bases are TGTGCCAGTAGTATGGGGCAGAACACTGAAGCTTTCTTT. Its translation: CASSMGQNTEAFF.

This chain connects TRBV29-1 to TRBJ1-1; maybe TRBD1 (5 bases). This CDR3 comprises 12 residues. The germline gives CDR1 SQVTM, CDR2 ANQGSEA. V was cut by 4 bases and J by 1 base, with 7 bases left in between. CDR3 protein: CSVGQQNTEAFF. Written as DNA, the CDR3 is TGCAGCGTTGGACAGCAGAACACTGAAGCTTTCTTT.

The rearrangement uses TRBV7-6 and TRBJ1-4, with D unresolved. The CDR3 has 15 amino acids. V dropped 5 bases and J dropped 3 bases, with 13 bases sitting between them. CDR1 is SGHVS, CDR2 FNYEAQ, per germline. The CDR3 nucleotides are TGTGCCAGCAGCACCCCCAGCGGGGCTAATGAAAAACTGTTTTTT. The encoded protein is CASSTPSGANEKLFF.